These 5 T cell receptor beta chains were all obtained from the same sample, sequenced in a study of T cell repertoires and HLA-DP antigens. Their cognate antigens are unknown. Data came from immunoSEQ multiplex PCR; TCRdb stores just in-frame clones and leaves some out. The sample lists around 110,000 clones, almost 95% occurring once. The sample consisted of CD4+ T cells from PBMCs. All receptors come from a woman aged 18-29 years in good health and CMV-seronegative.

This sequence joins TRBV7-9 and TRBJ2-5; possibly TRBD1 or TRBD2 for D (6 bases each). Germline CDR1 SEHNR, CDR2 FQNEAQ (reference sequence). CDR3 length: 16 residues. V was pared by 5 bases and J by 1 base, with 17 bases between. DNA for the CDR3: TGTGCCAGCAGCCTCGAGGGGGGACCCCCCCAAGAGACCCAGTACTTC. Its translation is CASSLEGGPPQETQYF.

The gene calls are TRBV7-9 and TRBJ1-2; a weak D match, TRBD1 (5 bases). V gave up 4 bases and J gave up 6 bases, with 24 bases separating them. Germline CDR1 is SEHNR and CDR2 is FQNEAQ (reference sequence). The CDR3 sequence is 17 residues long. CDR3 residues: CASSSPLLALQGNGYTF. The CDR3 DNA sequence: TGTGCCAGCAGCTCCCCTCTCTTAGCACTTCAGGGAAATGGCTACACCTTC.

The rearrangement joins TRBV28 to TRBJ2-4; TRBD2 matches at 10 bases. The CDR3 is 16 residues long. The V segment lost 3 bases and the J segment 6 bases; nucleotides outside the gene matches: 8. The germline gives CDR1 MDHEN, CDR2 SYDVKM. CDR3 sequence (DNA): TGTGCCAGCAGTTTCCTTCAAGCGGGAGGGCCAAACATTCAGTACTTC. It translates to CASSFLQAGGPNIQYF.

The J gene is TRBJ1-1, the V gene TRBV5-1; D uncertain. Per the germline V gene, CDR1 is SGHRS and CDR2 is YFSETQ. This CDR3 has 9 residues. Trimming removed 4 bases from V and 11 bases from J, with 6 bases in between. CDR3 in amino acids: CASSGEAFF. The DNA for the CDR3 is TGCGCCAGCAGCGGGGAGGCTTTCTTT.

The CDR3 sequence is CASSGGQTQETQYF. CDR3 sequence (DNA): TGTGCCAGCAGTGGAGGACAGACCCAAGAGACCCAGTACTTC. The rearrangement links TRBV2 to TRBJ2-5; maybe TRBD1 (6 bases). From germline, CDR1 is SNHLY and CDR2 FYNNEI. This CDR3 contains 14 residues. Trimming cost V 4 bases and J 1 base, with 10 bases left between them.